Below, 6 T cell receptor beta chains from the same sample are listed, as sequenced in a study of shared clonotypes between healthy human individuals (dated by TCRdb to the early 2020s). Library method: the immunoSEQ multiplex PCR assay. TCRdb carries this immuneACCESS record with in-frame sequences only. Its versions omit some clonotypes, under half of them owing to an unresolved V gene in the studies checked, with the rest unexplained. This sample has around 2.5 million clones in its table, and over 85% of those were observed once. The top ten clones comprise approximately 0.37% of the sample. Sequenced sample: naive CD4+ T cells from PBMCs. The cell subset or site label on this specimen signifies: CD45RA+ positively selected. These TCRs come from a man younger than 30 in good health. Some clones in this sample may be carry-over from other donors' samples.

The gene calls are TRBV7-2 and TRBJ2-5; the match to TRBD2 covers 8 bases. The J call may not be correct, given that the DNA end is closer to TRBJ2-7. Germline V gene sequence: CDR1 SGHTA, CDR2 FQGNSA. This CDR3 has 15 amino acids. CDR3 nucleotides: TGTGCCAGCAGCTATCGAAGCGGGAGTTCCTACGAGCAGTACTTC. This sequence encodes CASSYRSGSSYEQYF.

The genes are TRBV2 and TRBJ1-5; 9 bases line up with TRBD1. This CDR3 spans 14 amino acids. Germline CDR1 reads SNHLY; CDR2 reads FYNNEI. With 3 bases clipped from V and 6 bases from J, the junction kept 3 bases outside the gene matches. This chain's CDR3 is CASSEDRGGQPQHF. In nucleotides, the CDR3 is TGTGCCAGCAGTGAGGACAGGGGAGGTCAGCCCCAGCATTTT.

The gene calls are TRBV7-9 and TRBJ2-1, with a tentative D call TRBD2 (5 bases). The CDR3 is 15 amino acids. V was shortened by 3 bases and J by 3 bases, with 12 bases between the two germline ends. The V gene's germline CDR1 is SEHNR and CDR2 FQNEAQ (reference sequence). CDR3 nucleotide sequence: TGTGCCAGCAGCTTTCTCTCCGGGGTCTACAATGAGCAGTTCTTC. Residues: CASSFLSGVYNEQFF. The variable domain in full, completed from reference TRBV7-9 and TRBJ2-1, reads DTGVSQNPRHKITKRGQNVTFRCDPISEHNRLYWYRQTLGQGPEFLTYFQNEAQLEKSRLLSDRFSAERPKGSFSTLEIQRTEQGDSAMYLCASSFLSGVYNEQFFGPGTRLTVL.

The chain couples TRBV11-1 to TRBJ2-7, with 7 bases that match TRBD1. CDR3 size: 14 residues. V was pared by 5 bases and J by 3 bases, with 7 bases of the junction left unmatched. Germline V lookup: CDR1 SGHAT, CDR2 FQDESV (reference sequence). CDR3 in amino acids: CASSPRDRDYEQYF. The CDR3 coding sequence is TGTGCCAGCAGCCCCCGGGACAGAGACTACGAGCAGTACTTC.

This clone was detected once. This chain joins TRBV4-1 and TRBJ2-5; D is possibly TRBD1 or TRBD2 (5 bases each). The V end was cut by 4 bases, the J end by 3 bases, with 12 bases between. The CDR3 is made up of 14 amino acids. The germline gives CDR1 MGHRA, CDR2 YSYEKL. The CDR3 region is CASSRTGLKETQYF. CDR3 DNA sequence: TGCGCCAGCAGCCGAACAGGACTTAAAGAGACCCAGTACTTC.

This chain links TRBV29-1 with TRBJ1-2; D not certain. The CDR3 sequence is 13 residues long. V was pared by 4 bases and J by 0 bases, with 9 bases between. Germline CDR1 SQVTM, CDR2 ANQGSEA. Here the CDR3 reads CSVGMGSNYGYTF. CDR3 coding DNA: TGCAGCGTTGGTATGGGATCTAACTATGGCTACACCTTC.